This T cell receptor beta chain was recovered during a study of blood T cell repertoires in COVID-19 (dated by TCRdb to the early 2020s). At the level of the whole study: The collaborator samples originated in the United States, Italy and Spain and spanned the acute and convalescent phases of COVID-19. The prospective study material was composed of cDNA or gDNA derived from T cells, B-cell-depleted T cells, or PBMCs. The dataset comprised deeply sampled blood TCRbeta repertoires from subjects exposed to, actively infected with, or recovered from COVID-19. The repertoires were released in a freely available public database meant as a resource for research on the immune response to SARS-CoV-2. Samples came from the ongoing ImmuneRACE study (first 160 participants) plus 1,254 subjects from 6 global collaborators. A de-identified subject ID, COVID-19 status, age in years and sex were almost always included in the sample metadata. Where available, HLA class I and class II types were obtained from metadata supplied by the sample provider rather than from assay-based typing. Study-level results and caveats: Clinical and demographic metadata were provided uncurated, with the amount varying by source and participant.

One collaborating source in Seattle enrolled patients during active infection and followed them longitudinally through the course of disease. Collaborating institutions collected whole blood in K2EDTA tubes following their own protocols. Collaborator samples were shipped for TCRbeta analysis as frozen whole blood, isolated PBMCs, or DNA extracted from either sample type. Trimming costs V 4 bases and J 0 bases, and their ends lie 13 bases apart. From the cysteine through the phenylalanine, the CDR3 covers 16 amino acids. The DNA shown is the 48-base CDR3, in frame from base 1. Based on the germline V gene, the CDR1 and CDR2 sequences are MDHEN and SYDVKM. Concerning this clone: What antigen it recognizes has not been identified. Per-nucleotide qualities are absent, and no much larger clonotype sits a single base away.

The immunoSEQ Assay, a bias-controlled multiplex PCR, was used to amplify TCRbeta CDR3 regions from genomic DNA. As for the authors' bioinformatics: The number of nucleated cells in each sample was estimated from the amplification of reference gene primers within the assay. To quantify the absolute abundance of each unique TCRbeta CDR3 rearrangement, sequence reads were collapsed and filtered. For each sample, productive Simpson clonality was calculated by taking the square root of Simpson's diversity index across productive rearrangements. TCRdb retrieved this table from immuneACCESS and kept in-frame rearrangements only. Not all clones are present; in checked studies, unresolved V genes account for under half, and no reason is known for the remainder. Clone size and V and J calls were adopted from that table, with D and trimming inferred from the DNA. Across this sample there are over 150,000 clones, with around four fifths seen only once. 6% to 7% of the sample lies in the top ten.

This chain is built from TRBV28 and TRBJ1-5; the D segment could be TRBD1, given 5 matching bases. The TCR sequence derives from a woman aged 35 to 49 with COVID-19, enrolled during active disease. What was sequenced was peripheral blood. The bases read TGTGCCAGCAGTTCGGGGGGGAGTGGTAGCAATCAGCCCCAGCATTTT. Translated, this gives CASSSGGSGSNQPQHF.